The 15 T cell receptor beta chains given below trace back to one sample, sequenced in a study of T cell responses to AZD1222 COVID-19 vaccine. TCRdb's copy holds only in-frame clones and misses some; the assay was immunoSEQ multiplex PCR. Among more than 140,000 clones listed, around 91% were seen once. Sequencing was performed on peripheral blood, taken on day 0 of AZD1222 vaccination. These receptors were obtained from an adult in good health.

The chain couples TRBV19 to TRBJ1-4; weak D call: TRBD1 (6 bases). V was trimmed by 10 bases and J by 11 bases, leaving 20 bases between them. CDR3 length: 13 amino acids. Germline assignment: CDR1 LNHDA and CDR2 SQIVND (reference sequence). The CDR3 nucleotides read TGTGCCATTTCGGGGGCCGGCCCCTCGAAACTGTTTTTT. This gives the protein CAISGAGPSKLFF.

This chain uses TRBV4-3 with TRBJ2-2, with TRBD1 matching over 7 bases. CDR3 length: 16 amino acids. Germline V gene sequence: CDR1 LGHNA, CDR2 YSLEER. With 4 bases clipped from V and 4 bases from J, the junction kept 9 bases outside the gene matches. The DNA of the CDR3 is TGCGCCAGCAGCCCATCCCGGACAGGCGGCACCGGGGAGCTGTTTTTT. Translated, it gives CASSPSRTGGTGELFF.

The rearrangement links TRBV18 to TRBJ1-3; D is undetermined. CDR3 length: 16 residues. Germline CDR1 KGHSH, CDR2 LQKENI. The germline V and J ends were trimmed by 0 bases and 6 bases, with 15 bases remaining between them. CDR3 coding DNA: TGTGCCAGCTCACCACCTAATCTTGGCCATCTAAACACCATATATTTT. This translates into CASSPPNLGHLNTIYF.

The chain is built from TRBV18 and TRBJ1-4; perhaps TRBD1 as D (6 bases). The CDR3 extends over 13 amino acids. Germline V gives CDR1 KGHSH, CDR2 LQKENI. V was clipped by 5 bases and J by 8 bases, with 12 bases between them. In nucleotides, the CDR3 is TGTGCCAGCTCATTCCGACAGGACGAAAAACTGTTTTTT. This gives the protein CASSFRQDEKLFF.

The V and J genes are TRBV5-8 and TRBJ1-1; tentative D call: TRBD1 (6 bases). Trimming removed 1 base at V and 0 bases at J, with 22 bases between. The CDR3 length is 19 residues. Germline lookup yields CDR1 SGHTS and CDR2 YDEGEE. In nucleotides, the CDR3 is TGTGCCAGCAGCTTGACCTCTGGGGGCAGGGTGATAATGAACACTGAAGCTTTCTTT. As protein: CASSLTSGGRVIMNTEAFF.

This clone was counted once. The CDR3 DNA reads as TGTGCCGCCCCCATTCGGATATCCTACGAGCAGTACTTC. Its protein product is CAAPIRISYEQYF. The rearrangement links TRBV7-2 to TRBJ2-7; D remains unclear. This CDR3 is 13 amino acids long. Trimming removed 11 bases from V and 1 base from J, with 15 bases in between. Per germline, CDR1 SGHTA and CDR2 FQGNSA.

The rearrangement links TRBV4-3 to TRBJ2-3, with 11 bases matching TRBD2. The germline gives CDR1 LGHNA, CDR2 YSLEER. The CDR3 is 16 amino acids. Losses at the gene ends were 3 bases for V and 3 bases for J; bases not matched to a gene: 5. CDR3 in DNA: TGCGCCAGCAGCCACTCACTAGCGGGAGTAACAGATACGCAGTATTTT. It translates to CASSHSLAGVTDTQYF.

CDR3 DNA sequence: TGTGCCAGCAGCTTGGGTGGGAGGAGTAACAATGAGCAGTTCTTC. As protein: CASSLGGRSNNEQFF. The chain uses TRBV5-8 and TRBJ2-1; D possibly corresponds to TRBD2 (6 bases). Germline CDR1 and CDR2: SGHTS and YDEGEE. The CDR3 totals 15 residues. V was cut by 0 bases and J by 5 bases, with 12 bases left in between.

The genes are TRBV19 and TRBJ1-1; D is unresolved. Trimming took off 3 bases at V and 0 bases at J, with 8 bases between the two ends. The germline gives CDR1 LNHDA, CDR2 SQIVND (reference sequence). CDR3 length: 14 amino acids. The CDR3 protein is CASSIYSMNTEAFF. The DNA of the CDR3 is TGTGCCAGTAGTATCTACAGCATGAACACTGAAGCTTTCTTT.

This chain joins TRBV4-1 and TRBJ2-7, with 12 positions matching TRBD1. Trimming removed 4 bases from V and 5 bases from J; junction bases left unmatched: 18. CDR1 is MGHRA and CDR2 is YSYEKL in the germline V gene. The CDR3 is 19 residues long. CDR3 DNA sequence: TGCGCCAGCAGCCGGGGGTTTCCACGGTCCGGGACAGGGGGCCACGAGCAGTACTTC. Its protein product is CASSRGFPRSGTGGHEQYF.

The chain has TRBV29-1 and TRBJ2-3; D is uncertain. The ends were cut back, 7 bases at V and 3 bases at J, with 14 bases in the middle. The CDR3 length is 13 residues. Per germline, CDR1 SQVTM and CDR2 ANQGSEA. Here the CDR3 DNA reads TGCAGCGCCCACGTTGCGTTGACAGATACGCAGTATTTT. Amino acids: CSAHVALTDTQYF.

The chain has TRBV27 and TRBJ2-5; tentative D call: TRBD1 (7 bases). V was clipped by 4 bases and J by 2 bases, with 23 bases between them. This CDR3 comprises 18 residues. CDR1 is MNHEY and CDR2 is SMNVEV in the germline V gene (reference sequence). The CDR3 bases are TGTGCCAGCAGTTCCGCGGCAGGGGGGAGGCTAAGACAAGAGACCCAGTACTTC. Amino acids: CASSSAAGGRLRQETQYF.

The chain links TRBV29-1 to TRBJ2-1, with D tentatively TRBD1 (5 bases). This CDR3 region has 11 residues. The V and J ends lost 3 bases and 5 bases respectively, with 5 bases between them. Germline V gives CDR1 SQVTM, CDR2 ANQGSEA. DNA of the CDR3: TGCAGCGTTGACAGGGACAATGAGCAGTTCTTC. Its protein product is CSVDRDNEQFF.

The genes are TRBV7-2 and TRBJ2-3, with TRBD1 matching over 12 bases. CDR1 and CDR2 (germline): SGHTA, FQGNSA. CDR3 length equals 16 residues. With 2 bases clipped from V and 6 bases from J, the junction kept 6 bases outside the gene matches. CDR3 protein: CASSLMGQGASDTQYF. The CDR3 DNA sequence: TGTGCCAGCAGCTTAATGGGACAGGGGGCTTCCGATACGCAGTATTTT.

This chain joins TRBV28 and TRBJ1-6; no clear D. The CDR3 consists of 17 residues. Germline loops: CDR1 MDHEN, CDR2 SYDVKM. Trimming took 5 bases from V and 0 from J, leaving 14 bases between them. The CDR3 DNA reads TGTGCCAGCAGTGCTCACAGAGGGAGCTCCTATAATTCACCCCTCCACTTT. Translated: CASSAHRGSSYNSPLHF.